This section outlines one TCR beta chain sequence together with its context. V was shortened by 2 bases and J by 10 bases, with 15 bases between the two germline ends. The CDR3 spans 14 residues. Germline assignment: CDR1 SEHNR and CDR2 FQNEAQ (reference sequence). These data come from a study of blood T cell repertoires in COVID-19. Original processing notes: Amplification of reference gene primers provided the estimated nucleated cell counts. Clones were sequenced by immunoSEQ multiplex PCR, and TCRdb holds only the in-frame ones, with some missing. V, J and clone size were drawn from that table, and D and trimming were deduced from the DNA. The sample includes 250,000 to 350,000 clones, approximately 90% seen only once; the top ten take 3.5% to 4%.

The origin of this receptor is a woman aged 50 to 60 with active or convalescent COVID-19. What was sequenced was peripheral blood. The chain links TRBV7-9 to TRBJ2-1; D possibly corresponds to TRBD1 (6 bases). The CDR3 is CASSLLGRGEEQFF. As DNA, the CDR3 is TGTGCCAGCAGCTTATTAGGCAGGGGAGAAGAGCAGTTCTTC.